This T cell receptor beta chain was identified during a study of graft-versus-host responses after intestinal transplantation. Study information: Recipients obtained multivisceral, liver-intestinal, or isolated intestinal transplants. Every one of the recipients received anti-thymocyte globulin induction and afterwards took tacrolimus and steroids for about 3 years.

Libraries were prepared by immunoSEQ multiplex PCR; TCRdb keeps only in-frame clonotypes and omits some of them. The sample records roughly 14,000 clones, about 30% being singletons. The CDR3 spans 12 residues. The germline gives CDR1 SGHDT, CDR2 YYEEEE. V was clipped by 3 bases and J by 5 bases, with 6 bases between them. The material sequenced was alloreactive CD4+ T cells from a mixed lymphocyte reaction culture, taken before intestinal transplant. Sample subset: CFSE-low proliferating T cells sorted from roughly 6-day pre-transplant mixed lymphocyte reaction (GvH or HvG direction). The sequence derives from a human patient who received an intestinal transplant. The chain recombines TRBV5-6 with TRBJ1-3; no clear D gene. CDR3 sequence: CASSSGRNTIYF. CDR3 nucleotides: TGTGCCAGCAGCTCTGGGAGAAACACCATATATTTT.